This TCR beta chain was captured in a study of T cell clones after liver transplantation. Turning to the study itself: Pre-transplant mixed lymphocyte reactions yielded third-party-reactive TCRbeta sequences as comparators for graft-donor-reactive sequences. Until 12-24 months post-transplant, subjects got standard immunosuppression and no induction. Notes on the study in general: Circulating graft-donor-reactive CD4 TCRbeta sequences fell significantly post-transplant in most of the 8 subjects.

The CDR3 is made up of 13 amino acids. The junction had 9 bases not matched to a gene; V was cut back by 7 bases and J by 12 bases. Germline CDR1 is LNHDA and CDR2 is SQIVND (reference sequence). Worth noting for this clone: Antigen: not known.

The data were produced by immunoSEQ multiplex PCR, yet TCRdb's version contains in-frame clones alone and is incomplete. Of 90,000 to 120,000 clones detected, 75% to 90% appear once; the ten largest clones hold approximately 0.93%. The TCR sequence derives from a human donor who received a liver transplant. The sample consisted of CD4+ T cells from blood, taken before liver transplant. The V and J genes are TRBV19 and TRBJ1-4; 9 nucleotides align to TRBD1. The CDR3 coding sequence is TGTGCCAGTACCAAGGACAGGGGACGAGAACTGTTTTTT. It translates to CASTKDRGRELFF.